The source of this T cell receptor (beta chain) is a study of CD8 T cells in ankylosing spondylitis. This clonotype was observed at least ten times. TCRdb independently ran MiXCR on the 5' RACE reads; one entry per CDR3 protein. Of 100,000 to 150,000 distinct CDR3 sequences listed, roughly 7.3% were seen once; the top ten hold about 12%. The germline V and J ends were trimmed by 1 base and 0 bases, with 28 bases remaining between them. Per the germline V gene, CDR1 is SGHRS and CDR2 is YFSETQ. The CDR3 contains 21 residues. V usage is TRBV5-1 and J usage is TRBJ1-1; D is unresolved. This receptor was taken from a male donor with ankylosing spondylitis or in good health (not recorded which). Material: blood, either unsorted or a sorted T cell fraction (not recorded which). In DNA, the CDR3 is TGCGCCAGCAGCTTGCCTATGTTCGAGCCGGGCCGAGAACATATGAACACTGAAGCTTTCTTT. Translated: CASSLPMFEPGREHMNTEAFF.